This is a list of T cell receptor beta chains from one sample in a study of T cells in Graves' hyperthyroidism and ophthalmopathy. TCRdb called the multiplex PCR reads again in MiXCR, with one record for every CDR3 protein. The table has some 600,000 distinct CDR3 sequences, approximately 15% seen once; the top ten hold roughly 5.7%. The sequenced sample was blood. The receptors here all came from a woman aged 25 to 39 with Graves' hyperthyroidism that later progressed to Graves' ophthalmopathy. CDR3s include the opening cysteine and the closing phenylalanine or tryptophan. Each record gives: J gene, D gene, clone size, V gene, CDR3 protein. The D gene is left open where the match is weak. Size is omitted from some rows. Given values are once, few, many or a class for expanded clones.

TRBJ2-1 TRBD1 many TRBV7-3 CASSLTTGGYNEQFF
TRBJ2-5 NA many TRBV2 CASTLSRQERLETQYF
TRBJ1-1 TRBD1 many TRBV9 CASTKEGETGGQGEAFF
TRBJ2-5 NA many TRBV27 CASSLEGKTQYF
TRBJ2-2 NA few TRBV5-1 CASSLATGLATGELFF
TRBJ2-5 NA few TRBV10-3 CATSPPLEVLYQETQYF
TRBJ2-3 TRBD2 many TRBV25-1 CASRQAGGNTDTQYF
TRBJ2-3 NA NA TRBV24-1 CAASDSGNRPITQYF
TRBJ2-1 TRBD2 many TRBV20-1 CSARSAGGRVLYNEQFF
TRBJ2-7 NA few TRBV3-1 CASSQYGVEQYF
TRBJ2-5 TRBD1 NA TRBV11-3 CASGFLGTGGPAQYF
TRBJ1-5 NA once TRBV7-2 CASSLGQGYEPQHF
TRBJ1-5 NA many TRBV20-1 CSARGGEEQPQHF
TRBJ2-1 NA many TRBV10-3 CAISEKDEQFF
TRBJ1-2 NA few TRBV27 CATRGAYGYTF
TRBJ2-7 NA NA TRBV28 CASSRDTFSYEQYF
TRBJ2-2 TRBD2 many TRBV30 CAWNSGRGTGELFF
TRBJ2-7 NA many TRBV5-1 CASSLAFETYEQYF
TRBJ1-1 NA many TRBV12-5 CASVFGGREPEAFF
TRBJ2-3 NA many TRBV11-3 CASSLEGQPTDTQYF
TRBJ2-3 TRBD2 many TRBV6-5 CASSYSGAGVTDTQYF
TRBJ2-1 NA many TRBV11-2 CASSLPLREVGGPAYNEQFF
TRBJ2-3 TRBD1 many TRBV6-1 CASSQTGATDTQYF
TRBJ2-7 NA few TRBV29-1 CSVEGRNYEQYF
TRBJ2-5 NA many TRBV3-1 CASSQDLLYQETQYF
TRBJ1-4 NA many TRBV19 CASSIYLHATNEKLFF
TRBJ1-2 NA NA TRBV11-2 CASSQGRAGYTF
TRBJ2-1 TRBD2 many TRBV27 CASSTRLAGADEQFF
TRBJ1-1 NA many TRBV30 CAWSVTGTANTEAFF
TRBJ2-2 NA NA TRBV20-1 CSARVGGLQTRELFF